The present T cell receptor (beta chain) was sequenced within a study of T cell responses to AZD1222 COVID-19 vaccine. Points from the study as a whole: Nearly half of the spike-specific TCRs reportedly recognize variant regions that carry no mutations. It should be noted that donors were predominantly white British and more often female, and clonal diversity was possibly underestimated. After two AZD1222 doses, spike-specific TCR breadth and depth rose versus day 0.

The CDR3 contains 14 residues. CDR1 and CDR2 (germline): SGHNT, YYREEE (reference sequence). V lost 3 bases to trimming and J lost 3 bases, with 12 bases between them. Sequencing was performed with immunoSEQ multiplex PCR; in TCRdb, only in-frame clones are kept and a portion is missing. The repertoire holds 90,000 to 120,000 clones, with 80% to 95% as singletons. Comment on this clone: Its antigen is not known.

This receptor was identified in an adult who received the AZD1222 COVID-19 vaccine. Specimen: peripheral blood, collected 28 days after the second AZD1222 dose. The V gene is TRBV5-4, the J gene TRBJ1-2; TRBD1 might be the D (6 bases). The CDR3 region has the DNA TGTGCCAGCAGCTCCTTGGGGGCGGACTATGGCTACACCTTC. Translating it yields CASSSLGADYGYTF.